The present T cell receptor (beta chain) was sequenced within a study of OX40 agonist ivuxolimab in advanced cancers. On the study more broadly: From about 23 to 85 years was the age range, with a mean of around 56 years, and over 80% were male. Two cutaneous melanoma patients and one hepatocellular carcinoma patient, three in all, had partial responses.

Whole-study results and caveats: Relative to CD4+ cells, CD8+ T cells on average had more expanded clones.

Profiled with immunoSEQ multiplex PCR; TCRdb holds only in-frame clones, not every one. The sample contains under 75,000 clones, more than 85% of which appear only once. The germline V and J ends were trimmed by 3 bases and 0 bases, with 9 bases remaining between them. CDR3 length equals 15 residues. Germline V lookup: CDR1 SEHNR, CDR2 FQNEAQ (reference sequence). About this clone itself: The antigen is undetermined.

V gene TRBV7-9 combines with J gene TRBJ1-3; D gene unclear. The sequence was obtained from an adult with an advanced solid tumor such as melanoma, head and neck, liver or kidney cancer. This specimen was CD4+ or CD8+ T cells sorted from blood, taken in a trial of the OX40 agonist ivuxolimab. This CDR3 is CASSFYLYSGNTIYF. Here the CDR3 DNA reads TGTGCCAGCAGCTTTTACCTGTACTCTGGAAACACCATATATTTT.